The clone carrying this TCR beta chain was counted a few times. This sample stems from a study of T-cell reconstitution after alpha-beta-depleted transplantation in children. Unique molecular identifiers featured in how the TCRbeta library was prepared. TCRdb passed the PCR reads through MiXCR, listing each CDR3 protein once. The data show around 210,000 distinct CDR3 sequences, 6.6% seen once. The CDR3 extends over 15 amino acids. The V and J ends lost 2 bases and 7 bases respectively, with 17 bases between them. Looked up from germline, CDR1 is LNHDA and CDR2 is SQIVND (reference sequence). V is TRBV19 and J is TRBJ1-1; tentatively, D is TRBD1 (6 bases). Sequencing was performed on PBMCs, taken before TCRalphabeta/CD19-depleted stem cell transplant. This receptor was taken from a boy younger than 10 with acute lymphoblastic leukemia, due to receive a stem cell transplant. The CDR3 DNA is TGTGCCAGTAGTATACAGGGCGGGAGAGGGGGTGAAGCTTTCTTT. Amino acid sequence: CASSIQGGRGGEAFF.